One sample yielded the 8 T cell receptor beta chains listed below, sequenced in a study of cytomegalovirus exposure and HLA in healthy donors. Primers: 60 Vbeta forward and 13 Jbeta reverse. Clones were sequenced by immunoSEQ multiplex PCR, and TCRdb holds only the in-frame ones, with some missing. Found here are around 27,000 clones; the top ten clones hold 0.71%. Sequencing used PBMCs. The receptors derive from a young man in good health and CMV-seronegative.

This chain links TRBV19 with TRBJ2-3; TRBD2 matches at 7 bases. V gave up 5 bases and J gave up 0 bases; unmatched junction bases: 2. In germline, CDR1 is LNHDA, CDR2 SQIVND (reference sequence). The length of the CDR3 is 14 residues. The CDR3 is CASSPGGSTDTQYF. CDR3 nucleotide sequence: TGTGCCAGTAGTCCCGGGGGGAGCACAGATACGCAGTATTTT.

In regard to this clone: At one end the junction does not follow the germline gene, possibly because of a read error. The J gene is TRBJ1-2, the V gene TRBV6-5; D may be TRBD1 (6 bases). The CDR3 length is 12 residues. Germline V CDR1 and CDR2: MNHEY, SVGAGI. CDR3 coding DNA: TGTGCCAGCAGCCCCCTAGGACAGTTTTTTTCCTTC. It translates to CASSPLGQFFSF.

The chain is built from TRBV25-1 and TRBJ2-1, with D possibly being TRBD2 (6 bases). Germline V CDR1 and CDR2: MGHDK, SYGVNS. This CDR3 region has 14 residues. The germline V and J ends were trimmed by 9 bases and 5 bases, with 17 bases remaining between them. CDR3 nucleotides: TGTGCCAGTGGTTGGGGCCAGCGGGACAATGAGCAGTTCTTC. It encodes CASGWGQRDNEQFF.

The chain uses TRBV9 and TRBJ2-3; TRBD1 is a possible D gene (6 bases). V was shortened by 2 bases and J by 5 bases, with 12 bases between the two germline ends. The CDR3 consists of 14 residues. Germline V gives CDR1 SGDLS, CDR2 YYNGEE. The CDR3 loop is CASSVGAARDTQYF. Here the CDR3 DNA reads TGTGCCAGCAGCGTGGGGGCCGCTAGAGATACGCAGTATTTT.

The CDR3 region has the DNA TGTGCCAGCAGCCCAGCTACAGGGTTGGAGCAGTACTTC. Protein product: CASSPATGLEQYF. The chain joins TRBV7-9 to TRBJ2-7; possibly TRBD1 for D (6 bases). The CDR3 extends over 13 amino acids. Trimming left V 5 bases short and J 7 bases short, with 15 bases between. CDR1 is SEHNR, CDR2 FQNEAQ, per germline (reference sequence).

The chain recombines TRBV9 with TRBJ2-2; weak D call: TRBD1 (5 bases). The germline V gene has CDR1 SGDLS and CDR2 YYNGEE. This CDR3 is 15 amino acids long. V was trimmed by 2 bases and J by 1 base, leaving 9 bases between them. This CDR3 reads CASSVRQMNTGELFF. The CDR3 region has the DNA TGTGCCAGCAGCGTTAGACAGATGAACACCGGGGAGCTGTTTTTT.

The chain is built from TRBV6-5 and TRBJ1-2; 9 positions agree with TRBD1. This CDR3 is built from 14 residues. V shed 5 bases and J 8 bases; nucleotides not matched to a gene: 9. The V gene's germline CDR1 is MNHEY and CDR2 SVGAGI. Here the CDR3 DNA reads TGTGCCAGCAGTCGAGCCGGGACAGGGATAGGCTACACCTTC. Translated, it gives CASSRAGTGIGYTF.

The V gene is TRBV29-1, the J gene TRBJ2-1; no reliable D call. Germline CDR1 and CDR2: SQVTM and ANQGSEA. The CDR3 sequence is 14 residues long. Trimming removed 3 bases from V and 0 bases from J, with 9 bases in between. CDR3 sequence reads: CSVDRLSSYNEQFF. Here the CDR3 DNA reads TGCAGCGTTGACCGACTTAGCTCCTACAATGAGCAGTTCTTC.